The present T cell receptor beta chain was sequenced within a study of tumor and adjacent non-tumor tissue in lung cancer. Study conclusions and caveats: Tumor repertoires had a smaller top 100 clone share than normal lung.

This sample's RNA came from whole unsorted tissue. CDR1 and CDR2 (germline): SGHAT, FQNNGV. This CDR3 is built from 15 residues. Three rounds of nested PCR, following a modified ARM-PCR protocol, produced the TCRbeta library. Via MiXCR, TCRdb re-called the multiplex PCR reads, giving one row per CDR3 protein. The data contain approximately 79,000 distinct CDR3 sequences, approximately 77% of them singletons. As regards this clonotype: The antigen remains undetermined. Germline is not matched at one junction end, which may reflect a read error.

The chain combines TRBV11-2 with TRBJ1-1; D is unresolved. The TCR comes from a middle-aged woman with non-small cell lung cancer. The sequenced sample consisted of lung tumor tissue. CDR3 in amino acids: CASSFSETYRNESLF. As DNA, the CDR3 is TGTGCCAGTAGCTTTTCGGAGACCTACCGAAATGAATCTCTCTTT.